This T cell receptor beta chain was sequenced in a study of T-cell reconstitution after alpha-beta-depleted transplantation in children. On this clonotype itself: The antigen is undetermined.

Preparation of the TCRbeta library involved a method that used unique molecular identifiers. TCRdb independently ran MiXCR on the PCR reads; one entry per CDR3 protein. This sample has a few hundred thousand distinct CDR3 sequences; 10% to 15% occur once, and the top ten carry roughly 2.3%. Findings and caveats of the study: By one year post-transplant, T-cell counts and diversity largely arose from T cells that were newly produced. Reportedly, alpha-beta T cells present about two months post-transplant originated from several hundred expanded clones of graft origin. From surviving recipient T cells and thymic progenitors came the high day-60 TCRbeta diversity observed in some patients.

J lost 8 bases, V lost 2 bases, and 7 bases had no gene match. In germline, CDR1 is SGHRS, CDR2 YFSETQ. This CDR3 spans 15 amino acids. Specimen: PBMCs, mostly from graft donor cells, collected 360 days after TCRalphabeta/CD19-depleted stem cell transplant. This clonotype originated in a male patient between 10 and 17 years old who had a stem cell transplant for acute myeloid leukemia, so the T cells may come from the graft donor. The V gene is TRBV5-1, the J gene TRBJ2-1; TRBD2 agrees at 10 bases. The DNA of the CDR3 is TGCGCCAGCAGCTTAGGGACTAGCGCAGGAGATGAGCAGTTCTTC. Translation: CASSLGTSAGDEQFF.